The rows below give T cell receptor beta chains drawn from one sample of a study of regulatory T cells in long-lasting Graves disease. MiXCR, applied by TCRdb to the multiplex PCR reads, yields one record per CDR3 protein. Of a few hundred thousand distinct CDR3 sequences in the sample, roughly 24% were seen once. The sample consisted of peripheral blood mononuclear cells (PBMCs), taken when the disease was refractory, from a patient treated with antithyroid drugs. All receptors come from a woman in her thirties or forties with Graves disease. The conserved cysteine and the conserved F or W are not part of the CDR3 here. Each record gives: J gene, V gene, CDR3 protein.

TRBJ2-7	TRBV19	ASSIQFNYEQY
TRBJ1-1	TRBV29-1	SVRTFAGTEAF
TRBJ1-1	TRBV10-2	ASSDIRQTEAF
TRBJ1-5	TRBV13	ASRKRRDRESPQH
TRBJ1-1	TRBV11-2	ASSPQGPLNTEAF
TRBJ2-7	TRBV6-2/TRBV6-3	ARAVRLGHEQY
TRBJ2-2	TRBV11-2	ASSLWGGASDTGELF
TRBJ2-5	TRBV7-2	ASSSTPGPTLPETQY
TRBJ2-7	TRBV11-2	ASSQTGTVVEQY
TRBJ1-2	TRBV20-1	SARRQDAYGYT
TRBJ1-3	TRBV11-2	ASSLDLWGDRRGNTIY
TRBJ2-2	TRBV20-1	SASSSGGGELF
TRBJ2-1	TRBV20-1	SAVLGRVTISNEQF
TRBJ2-3	TRBV12-3/TRBV12-4	ASSLGTGGRTDTQY
TRBJ2-5	TRBV4-1	ASSLRVPPRETQY
TRBJ1-2	TRBV20-1	SAPPGDRGYT
TRBJ1-1	TRBV27	ASKRRIYTEAF
TRBJ2-3	TRBV6-2/TRBV6-3	ASSYEVGQDFTDTQY
TRBJ2-7	TRBV5-5	ASTHTGTLSSYEQY
TRBJ1-1	TRBV12-3/TRBV12-4	ASSFGDGAF
TRBJ1-5	TRBV30	AWSVRRYLSNQPQH
TRBJ2-7	TRBV28	ASSLLQGVPYEQY
TRBJ2-7	TRBV7-9	ASSRLAGASNEQY
TRBJ1-2	TRBV7-2	ASSPPAGTGYGYT
TRBJ1-1	TRBV29-1	SARGYTEAF
TRBJ2-7	TRBV20-1	SARDRLAGAYEQY
TRBJ2-1	TRBV2	ASRGLAGRYEQF
TRBJ2-5	TRBV11-2	ASSFKVQGWETQY
TRBJ2-5	TRBV20-1	SARGVLAQGTQY